This section outlines one T cell receptor (beta chain) sequence together with its context. Its antigen is not known. The data originate from a study of T cell repertoires in cytomegalovirus infection. Study in general: Matching HLA type, along with CMV infection, was indicated by public TCR beta signatures. The study, taken as a whole, reports: Totalled public TCR beta family frequency picked out people who carried CMV plus the relevant HLA. HLA-C-restricted CMV clonotypes gave the most frequent clonotype in two of eight donors.

The CDR3 runs 13 residues. V was pared by 3 bases and J by 6 bases, with 9 bases between. Germline lookup yields CDR1 SGHRS and CDR2 YFSETQ. TCRdb analysed the reads with MiXCR anew, one entry per CDR3 protein. The data contain about 320,000 distinct CDR3 sequences, 8% to 10% of them singletons. The source of this sequence is a human donor in good health (CMV status not recorded). Some clones in this sample may be carry-over from other donors' samples. The chain employs TRBV5-1 and TRBJ2-2; D may match TRBD1 or TRBD2 (5 bases each). Sample: PBMCs. The DNA for the CDR3 is TGCGCCAGCAGCTGGGACGGTCCCGGGGAGCTGTTTTTT. Protein product: CASSWDGPGELFF.